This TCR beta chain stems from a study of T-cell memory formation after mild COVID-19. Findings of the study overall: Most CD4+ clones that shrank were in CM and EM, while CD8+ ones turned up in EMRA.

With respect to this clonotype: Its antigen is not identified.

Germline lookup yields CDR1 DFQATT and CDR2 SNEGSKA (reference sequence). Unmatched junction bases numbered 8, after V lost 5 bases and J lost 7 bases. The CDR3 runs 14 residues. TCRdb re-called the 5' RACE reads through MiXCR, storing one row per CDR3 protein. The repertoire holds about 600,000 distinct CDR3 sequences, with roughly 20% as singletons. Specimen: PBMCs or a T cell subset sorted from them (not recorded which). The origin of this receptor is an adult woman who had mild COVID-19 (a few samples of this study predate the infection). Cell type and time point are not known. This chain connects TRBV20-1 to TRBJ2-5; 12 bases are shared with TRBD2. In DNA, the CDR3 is TGCAGTGCTCTGACTAGCGGGAGAGGGGGGACCCAGTACTTC. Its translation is CSALTSGRGGTQYF.